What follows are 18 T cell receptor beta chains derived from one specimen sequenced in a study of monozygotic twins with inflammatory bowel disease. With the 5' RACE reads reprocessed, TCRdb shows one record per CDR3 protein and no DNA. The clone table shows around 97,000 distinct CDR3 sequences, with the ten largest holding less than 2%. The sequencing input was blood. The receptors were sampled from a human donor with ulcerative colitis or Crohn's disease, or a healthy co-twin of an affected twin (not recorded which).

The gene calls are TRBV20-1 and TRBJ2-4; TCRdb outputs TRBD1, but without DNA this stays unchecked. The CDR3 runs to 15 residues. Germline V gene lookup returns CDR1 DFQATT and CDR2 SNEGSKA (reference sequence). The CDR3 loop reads CSAPGRGEAKNMQYF.

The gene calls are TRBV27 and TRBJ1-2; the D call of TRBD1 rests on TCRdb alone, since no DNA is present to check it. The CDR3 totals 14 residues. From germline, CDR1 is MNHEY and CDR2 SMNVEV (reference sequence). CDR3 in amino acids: CASSTARTNYGYTF.

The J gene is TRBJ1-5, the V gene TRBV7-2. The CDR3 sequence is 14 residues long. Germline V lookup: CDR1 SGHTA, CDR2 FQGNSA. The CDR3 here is CASSLTYPNQPQHF.

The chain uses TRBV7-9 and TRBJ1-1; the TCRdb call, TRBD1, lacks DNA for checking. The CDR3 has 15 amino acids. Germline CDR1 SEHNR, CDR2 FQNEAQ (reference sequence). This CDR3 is CASSLGQGLGTEAFF.

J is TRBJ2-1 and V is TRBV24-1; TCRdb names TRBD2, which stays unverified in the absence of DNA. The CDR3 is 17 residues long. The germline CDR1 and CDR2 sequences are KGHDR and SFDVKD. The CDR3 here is CATSDSTRTSGEGEQFF.

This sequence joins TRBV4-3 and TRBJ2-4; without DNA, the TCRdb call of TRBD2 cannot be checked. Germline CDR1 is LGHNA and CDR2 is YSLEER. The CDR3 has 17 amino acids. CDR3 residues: CASSPRTSGGTKNIQYF.

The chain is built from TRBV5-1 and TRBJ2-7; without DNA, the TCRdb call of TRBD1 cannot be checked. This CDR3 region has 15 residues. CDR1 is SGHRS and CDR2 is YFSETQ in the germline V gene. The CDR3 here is CASSPRDGRTYEQYF.

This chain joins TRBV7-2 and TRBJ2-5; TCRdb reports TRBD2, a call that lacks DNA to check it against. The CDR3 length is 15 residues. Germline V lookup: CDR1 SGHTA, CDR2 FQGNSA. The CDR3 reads CASSFGLAGGQTQYF.

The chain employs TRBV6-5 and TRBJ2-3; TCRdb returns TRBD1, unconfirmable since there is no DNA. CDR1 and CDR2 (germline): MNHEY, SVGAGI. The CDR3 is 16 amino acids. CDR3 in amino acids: CASSPRGGGFSGTQYF.

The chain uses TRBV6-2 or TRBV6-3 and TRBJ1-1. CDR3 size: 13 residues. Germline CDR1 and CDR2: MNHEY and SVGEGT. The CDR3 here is CASTLTQNTEAFF.

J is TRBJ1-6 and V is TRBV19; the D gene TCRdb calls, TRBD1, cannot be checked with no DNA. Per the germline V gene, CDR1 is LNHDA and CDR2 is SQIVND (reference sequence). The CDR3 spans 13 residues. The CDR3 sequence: CATSDRGNSPLHF.

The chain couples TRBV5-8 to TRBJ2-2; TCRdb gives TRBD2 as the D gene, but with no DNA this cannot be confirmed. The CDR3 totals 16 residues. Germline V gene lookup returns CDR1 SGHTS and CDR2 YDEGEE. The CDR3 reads CASSLWGVCGSGELFF.

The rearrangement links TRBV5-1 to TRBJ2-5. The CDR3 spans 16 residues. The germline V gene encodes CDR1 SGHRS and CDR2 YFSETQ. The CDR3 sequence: CASSLAATVGQETQYF.

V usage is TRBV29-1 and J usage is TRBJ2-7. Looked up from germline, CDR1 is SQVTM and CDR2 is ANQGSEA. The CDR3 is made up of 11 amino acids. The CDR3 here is CSVYYSYEQYF.

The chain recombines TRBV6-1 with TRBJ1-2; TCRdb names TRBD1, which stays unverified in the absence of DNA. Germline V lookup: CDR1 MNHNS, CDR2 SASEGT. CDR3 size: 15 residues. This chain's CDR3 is CASSATGTSLYGYTF.

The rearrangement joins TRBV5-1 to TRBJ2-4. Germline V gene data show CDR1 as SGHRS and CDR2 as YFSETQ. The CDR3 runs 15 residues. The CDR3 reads CASSPKLWAKNIQYF.

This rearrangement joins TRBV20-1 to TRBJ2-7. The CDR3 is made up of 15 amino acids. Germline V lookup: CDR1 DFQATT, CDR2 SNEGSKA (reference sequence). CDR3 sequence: CSARTTSFGFYEQYF.

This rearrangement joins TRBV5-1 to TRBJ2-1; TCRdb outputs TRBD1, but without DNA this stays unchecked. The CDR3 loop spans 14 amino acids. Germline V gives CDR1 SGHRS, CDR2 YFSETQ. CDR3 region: CASSLAFRPGEQFF.